This T cell receptor beta chain was captured by sequencing in a study of blood T cells in healthy people across ages. Together with a sample-barcoded 5' primer, a J-beta primer mix was included in a second PCR lasting roughly 6 to 12 cycles. TCRdb reprocessed the 5' RACE reads via MiXCR and lists one record per CDR3 protein. The repertoire includes roughly 1.5 million distinct CDR3 sequences, roughly 43% of them detected once, and roughly 3.7% sits in the top ten. A minimum of 5.5 micrograms of total RNA was extracted per sample. Study-level results: There were more naive CD4+ cells and higher diversity in long-lived donors than in aged donors.

A word on this clonotype: The antigen is undetermined.

The germline CDR1 and CDR2 sequences are MNHNS and SASEGT. V was clipped by 10 bases and J by 4 bases; unmatched bases: 12. CDR3 length equals 15 residues. The sequenced sample was blood. This chain links TRBV6-1 with TRBJ1-2; 10 nucleotides align to TRBD1. The receptor's source is a woman aged 18 to 35 in good health. CDR3 amino acids: CANSRDRGLGYGYTF. CDR3 DNA sequence: TGTGCCAACTCCCGGGACAGGGGTTTAGGCTATGGCTACACCTTC.